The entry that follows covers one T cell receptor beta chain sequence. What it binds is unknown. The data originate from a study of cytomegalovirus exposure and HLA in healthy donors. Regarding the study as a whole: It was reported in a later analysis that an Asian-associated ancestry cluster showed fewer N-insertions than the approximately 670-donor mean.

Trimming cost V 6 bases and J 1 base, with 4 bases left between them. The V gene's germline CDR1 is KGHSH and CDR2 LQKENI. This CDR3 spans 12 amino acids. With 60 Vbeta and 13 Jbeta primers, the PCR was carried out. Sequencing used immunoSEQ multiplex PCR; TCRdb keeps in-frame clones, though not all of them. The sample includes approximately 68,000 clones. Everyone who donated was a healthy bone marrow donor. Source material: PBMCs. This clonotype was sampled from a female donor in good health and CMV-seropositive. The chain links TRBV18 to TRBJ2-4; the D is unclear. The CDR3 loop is CASSMAKNIQYF. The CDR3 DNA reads TGTGCCAGCTCCATGGCCAAAAACATTCAGTACTTC.